Presented here are 10 T cell receptor beta chains from one specimen sequenced in a study of neoadjuvant anti-PD-1 for oral cavity cancer. Time point indicated: after neoadjuvant nivolumab, at surgical resection. TCRdb's copy holds only in-frame clones and misses some; the assay was immunoSEQ multiplex PCR. Of around 13,000 clones in the sample, roughly 70% are singletons; the top ten hold more than 2%. The sequenced sample was PBMCs, obtained after nivolumab (anti-PD-1) treatment. The receptors stem from a person between 40 and 85 years old with oral cavity squamous cell carcinoma.

The rearrangement joins TRBV6-1 to TRBJ2-3; the D gene is possibly TRBD2 (5 bases). CDR1 and CDR2 (germline): MNHNS, SASEGT. V lost 4 bases, J lost 2 bases, and 13 bases lay in between. This CDR3 has 15 amino acids. The CDR3 DNA is TGTGCCAGCAGTGTTAGCGTCGCCAACACAGATACGCAGTATTTT. Amino acids: CASSVSVANTDTQYF.

The table lists this clone with a few counts. The CDR3 nucleotides read TGTGCCAGCAGTGTCACAGGACTAGCGGATTACAATGAGCAGTTCTTC. Translated: CASSVTGLADYNEQFF. J is TRBJ2-1 and V is TRBV6-4, with 10 bases lining up with TRBD2. The CDR3 runs 16 residues. Germline V lookup: CDR1 MRHNA, CDR2 SNTAGT. The V and J ends lost 4 bases and 4 bases, in that order; junction bases with no gene match: 7.

The chain employs TRBV9 and TRBJ2-1; 8 nucleotides agree with TRBD2. This CDR3 comprises 15 residues. Germline lookup yields CDR1 SGDLS and CDR2 YYNGEE. With V trimmed by 4 bases and J by 6 bases, 9 bases remained unmatched. DNA for the CDR3: TGTGCCAGCAGCCCTGGGATAGCGGGGTCCAATGAGCAGTTCTTC. Its translation is CASSPGIAGSNEQFF.

This clone was counted a few times. The rearrangement links TRBV10-3 to TRBJ2-3; D is undetermined. CDR3 size: 16 residues. Germline V gene data show CDR1 as ENHRY and CDR2 as SYGVKD. Deletions cut 2 bases from V and 0 bases from J, with 12 bases between. The CDR3 region has the DNA TGTGCCATCAGTGAGCTACAACTTACTAGCACAGATACGCAGTATTTT. Its translation: CAISELQLTSTDTQYF.

This clone was observed once. The chain carries TRBV11-1 and TRBJ2-7; 8 bases fit TRBD1. Unmatched junction bases numbered 8, after V lost 7 bases and J lost 6 bases. The CDR3 has 13 amino acids. In germline, CDR1 is SGHAT, CDR2 FQDESV (reference sequence). The CDR3 nucleotides read TGTGCCAGCACCCCAGGGGGCGCGGGCGAGCAGTACTTC. It specifies CASTPGGAGEQYF.

V is TRBV19 and J is TRBJ1-2; the match to TRBD1 covers 11 bases. Looked up from germline, CDR1 is LNHDA and CDR2 is SQIVND (reference sequence). The CDR3 spans 14 residues. The V segment lost 5 bases and the J segment 7 bases; nucleotides outside the gene matches: 6. The chain's CDR3 is CASSVGQGAGGYTF. For the CDR3, the DNA is TGTGCCAGTAGTGTCGGACAGGGGGCAGGTGGCTACACCTTC.

This chain links TRBV30 with TRBJ1-5; 7 positions match TRBD1. Germline CDR1 is GTSNPN and CDR2 is SVGIG (reference sequence). This CDR3 has 14 residues. After removal of 4 bases from V and 0 bases from J, the junction contained 3 bases not matched to a gene. The CDR3 loop is CAWNRGNSNQPQHF. In DNA, the CDR3 is TGTGCCTGGAACAGGGGAAATAGCAATCAGCCCCAGCATTTT.

This chain joins TRBV9 and TRBJ1-2; 7 nucleotides line up with TRBD1. With 3 bases clipped from V and 2 bases from J, the junction kept 13 bases outside the gene matches. CDR1 SGDLS and CDR2 YYNGEE come from the germline V gene. This CDR3 comprises 17 residues. The CDR3 spells CASSAPRWGQTNYGYTF. The DNA of the CDR3 is TGTGCCAGCAGCGCCCCCCGGTGGGGACAGACGAACTATGGCTACACCTTC.

The rearrangement links TRBV29-1 to TRBJ2-5; 9 bases are shared with TRBD2. CDR1 SQVTM and CDR2 ANQGSEA come from the germline V gene. The V segment lost 8 bases and the J segment 4 bases; nucleotides outside the gene matches: 17. The CDR3 has 16 amino acids. The CDR3 region is CSSIPGASGMRETQYF. The DNA of the CDR3 is TGCAGCTCAATCCCAGGGGCTAGCGGGATGAGAGAGACCCAGTACTTC. The whole variable domain, filled in from reference TRBV29-1 and TRBJ2-5, reads SAVISQKPSRDICQRGTSLTIQCQVDSQVTMMFWYRQQPGQSLTLIATANQGSEATYESGFVIDKFPISRPNLTFSTLTVSNMSPEDSSIYLCSSIPGASGMRETQYFGPGTRLLVL.

This clone was picked up one time. This rearrangement joins TRBV4-1 to TRBJ1-1; D gene unclear. The length of the CDR3 is 16 residues. Germline V gives CDR1 MGHRA, CDR2 YSYEKL. The germline V and J ends were trimmed by 2 bases and 3 bases, with 16 bases remaining between them. The CDR3 DNA follows: TGCGCCAGCAGCCAATTCCGAGGAAGTCCCTACACTGAAGCTTTCTTT. Translating it yields CASSQFRGSPYTEAFF.